The source of this T cell receptor (beta chain) is a study of T cells in Graves' hyperthyroidism and ophthalmopathy. Findings and limits, study-wide: Before onset, ophthalmopathy was predicted by the model a median roughly 6.4 months earlier.

Amplified TCR beta CDR3 regions came from RNA transcripts. With the HTBI primer set, the TCR CDR3 went through a first round of RT-PCR. TCRdb analysed the multiplex PCR reads with MiXCR anew, one entry per CDR3 protein. The sample has roughly 500,000 distinct CDR3 sequences, 24% seen once. A note on this clonotype: Its antigen is undetermined.

V shed 8 bases, J shed 8 bases, and the junction held 7 bases outside the gene matches. This CDR3 contains 13 residues. Patients with ophthalmopathy all had a Clinical Activity Score of at least 3, a NOSPECS grade of at least 4 and duration under 3 months. The chain combines TRBV12-3 or TRBV12-4 with TRBJ1-2, with 11 bases that match TRBD1. The sample was blood. The receptor's source is a woman aged 30 to 39 with Graves' ophthalmopathy. The CDR3 here is CASGQGAFGGYTF. CDR3 nucleotide sequence: TGTGCCAGCGGACAGGGGGCTTTTGGGGGCTACACCTTC.